This T cell receptor beta chain was retrieved from a study of CD8+ T cells in alopecia areata. Across the study: Once tofacitinib had been taken for 6 to 18 months, 6 months off drug followed.

Documented treatment: oral pan-JAK inhibitor, 5-10 mg twice daily. Samples from alopecia areata patients were lesional scalp punch biopsies and peripheral blood. Isolated RNA was reverse transcribed into cDNA used as the sequencing template. TCRdb keeps only in-frame clones here, not all; method: immunoSEQ multiplex PCR. The sample consists of roughly 140,000 clones, roughly four fifths of them appearing once. This CDR3 has 14 residues. Unmatched junction bases numbered 1, after V lost 4 bases and J lost 7 bases. Germline values: CDR1 ENHRY, CDR2 SYGVKD. Whole-study results and caveats: The study found TCR sharing across patients less clear than in mice, possibly for HLA reasons.

Note on this clone: Antigen: not known.

The receptor was isolated from a human donor with alopecia areata. This sequence joins TRBV10-3 and TRBJ2-1, with TRBD2 identical over 13 bases. Material: CD8+ T cells sorted from blood, obtained at week 4, from a patient treated with tofacitinib. CDR3 nucleotides: TGTGCCATCAGTGTGACTAGCGGGGGGAATGAGCAGTTCTTC. It is translated as CAISVTSGGNEQFF.